The 5 T cell receptor beta chains in this list originate from one sample, sequenced in a study of Ad26.COV2.S vaccination and SARS-CoV-2 variants (TCRdb year 2021). Receptor libraries were prepared by the immunoSEQ multiplex PCR assay. Held by TCRdb, this immuneACCESS table contains in-frame sequences only and omits some clones. Under half of the omission traces to an unresolved V gene where checked; the cause of the rest is unknown. This sample comprises about 680,000 clones, 89% of them detected only once. Roughly 1.5% of the sample is in the top ten clones. In light of the paper, this sample's treatment or condition label describes: roughly 20 received Ad26.COV2.S at low or high dose, single or two shots; about 5 received placebo; per-sample allocation not given. Repertoires of vaccine and placebo recipients were sequenced from samples taken on day 63 after the first injection. The input for sequencing was peripheral blood, taken in a trial of Ad26.COV2.S vaccine versus placebo. The receptor set was obtained from a person aged 18-65 years who received the Ad26.COV2.S COVID-19 vaccine or a placebo.

Details on this clone: Other DNA sequences of this sample code for an identical CDR3. The CDR3 is CAWSVQRNTEAFF. The CDR3 DNA follows: TGTGCCTGGAGTGTACAAAGAAACACTGAAGCTTTCTTT. The J gene is TRBJ1-1, the V gene TRBV30; D unresolved. This CDR3 is built from 13 residues. Germline-derived CDR1 and CDR2 are GTSNPN and SVGIG (reference sequence). Trimming removed 0 bases at V and 2 bases at J, with 7 bases between.

This chain uses TRBV4-2 with TRBJ1-2; perhaps TRBD1 as D (6 bases). The CDR3 is 12 amino acids. The germline CDR1 and CDR2 sequences are LGHNA and YNFKEQ. The ends were cut back, 6 bases at V and 6 bases at J, with 11 bases in the middle. The DNA of the CDR3 is TGTGCCAGCAGACAGGGCAAGGATGGCTACACCTTC. Translated: CASRQGKDGYTF.

Points on this clone: This specimen includes other DNA sequences encoding the same CDR3. The genes are TRBV3-1 (or the pseudogene TRBV3-2) and TRBJ1-5, with D perhaps TRBD1 (5 bases). Per germline, CDR1 LGHDT and CDR2 YNNKEL (reference sequence). This CDR3 has 15 amino acids. V was clipped by 1 base and J by 4 bases, with 11 bases between them. The CDR3 is CASSQGDGLNQPQHF. CDR3 nucleotides: TGTGCCAGCAGCCAAGGGGACGGACTGAATCAGCCCCAGCATTTT.

The rearrangement links TRBV5-1 to TRBJ1-6; weak D call: TRBD1 (5 bases). The V end was cut by 3 bases, the J end by 0 bases, with 13 bases between. This CDR3 has 17 amino acids. Germline V lookup: CDR1 SGHRS, CDR2 YFSETQ. CDR3 residues: CASSWGTASSYNSPLHF. CDR3 DNA: TGCGCCAGCAGCTGGGGGACTGCTAGCTCCTATAATTCACCCCTCCACTTT. The whole variable domain, filled in from reference TRBV5-1 and TRBJ1-6, reads KAGVTQTPRYLIKTRGQQVTLSCSPISGHRSVSWYQQTPGQGLQFLFEYFSETQRNKGNFPGRFSGRQFSNSRSEMNVSTLELGDSALYLCASSWGTASSYNSPLHFGNGTRLTVT.

The chain is built from TRBV30 and TRBJ2-5; possibly TRBD2 for D (5 bases). CDR3 length equals 16 residues. Germline loops: CDR1 GTSNPN, CDR2 SVGIG (reference sequence). V was shortened by 2 bases and J by 4 bases, with 20 bases between the two germline ends. The CDR3 loop is CAWSWRSARGGETQYF. The CDR3 DNA follows: TGTGCCTGGAGTTGGAGGTCAGCCCGGGGTGGAGAGACCCAGTACTTC.